These T cell receptor beta chains were read from a single sample in a study of OX40 agonist ivuxolimab in advanced cancers. The repertoire was sequenced with immunoSEQ multiplex PCR; TCRdb's copy has only in-frame clones and lacks some. The sample lists around 94,000 clones, 90% to 95% occurring once. Sequences were derived from CD4+ or CD8+ T cells sorted from blood, sampled in a trial of the OX40 agonist ivuxolimab. The receptors originated from an adult with an advanced solid tumor such as melanoma, head and neck, liver or kidney cancer. The CDR3 runs from the conserved cysteine through the conserved F or W. Fields, in order: CDR3 protein, CDR3 DNA, D gene, J gene, clone size, V gene. The D gene is left open where the match is weak. A clone size is listed for some rows: how often the clone was seen (once, few, many), or a class if it is expanded.

CDR3aa: CASRVSPRGTDTQYF; CDR3nt: TGTGCCAGTAGGGTTTCTCCCCGAGGCACAGATACGCAGTATTTT; d_gene: -; j_gene: TRBJ2-3; abundance: -; v_gene: TRBV19
CDR3aa: CASSSCRPTDYEQYF; CDR3nt: TGTGCCAGCAGCTCCTGCCGACCCACGGACTACGAGCAGTACTTC; d_gene: -; j_gene: TRBJ2-7; abundance: few; v_gene: TRBV7-3
CDR3aa: CASSKEAGFEAFF; CDR3nt: TGTGCCAGCAGCAAAGAAGCAGGGTTCGAAGCTTTCTTT; d_gene: -; j_gene: TRBJ1-1; abundance: -; v_gene: TRBV7-6
CDR3aa: CASSLGATYTGELFF; CDR3nt: TGTGCCAGCAGCTTGGGAGCAACCTACACCGGGGAGCTGTTTTTT; d_gene: -; j_gene: TRBJ2-2; abundance: -; v_gene: TRBV5-4
CDR3aa: CASSLSGSHNEQFF; CDR3nt: TGTGCCAGCAGCTTGAGCGGGAGCCACAATGAGCAGTTCTTC; d_gene: TRBD2; j_gene: TRBJ2-1; abundance: -; v_gene: TRBV9
CDR3aa: CASSLSTTGSGNTIYF; CDR3nt: TGTGCCAGCAGTTTATCGACTACAGGCTCTGGAAACACCATATATTTT; d_gene: -; j_gene: TRBJ1-3; abundance: -; v_gene: TRBV27
CDR3aa: CASSRLLGLGEQYF; CDR3nt: TGTGCCAGCAGTCGCCTGCTAGGCTTAGGAGAGCAGTACTTC; d_gene: -; j_gene: TRBJ2-7; abundance: few; v_gene: TRBV28
CDR3aa: CASSLSTGTDTQYF; CDR3nt: TGCGCCAGCAGCTTGAGTACAGGCACAGATACGCAGTATTTT; d_gene: -; j_gene: TRBJ2-3; abundance: -; v_gene: TRBV5-1
CDR3aa: CAWHSGLAGGGYEQFF; CDR3nt: TGTGCCTGGCATTCGGGACTAGCGGGAGGGGGCTATGAGCAGTTCTTC; d_gene: TRBD2; j_gene: TRBJ2-1; abundance: -; v_gene: TRBV30
CDR3aa: CASSLLGVSGELFF; CDR3nt: TGTGCCAGCAGCTTATTAGGGGTCTCTGGGGAGCTGTTTTTT; d_gene: -; j_gene: TRBJ2-2; abundance: -; v_gene: TRBV7-9
CDR3aa: CASSVGTGIPYEQYF; CDR3nt: TGTGCCAGCAGCGTAGGGACAGGGATCCCCTACGAGCAGTACTTC; d_gene: TRBD1; j_gene: TRBJ2-7; abundance: -; v_gene: TRBV9
CDR3aa: CASSIAPDYGYTF; CDR3nt: TGTGCCAGTAGTATAGCCCCCGACTATGGCTACACCTTC; d_gene: -; j_gene: TRBJ1-2; abundance: -; v_gene: TRBV19
CDR3aa: CASSLGPDNYRSNQPQHF; CDR3nt: TGTGCCAGCAGCTTAGGACCGGACAATTATAGAAGCAATCAGCCCCAGCATTTT; d_gene: -; j_gene: TRBJ1-5; abundance: -; v_gene: TRBV7-2
CDR3aa: CASSLGSRTDTQYF; CDR3nt: TGTGCCAGCAGCCTAGGAAGTCGCACAGATACGCAGTATTTT; d_gene: -; j_gene: TRBJ2-3; abundance: -; v_gene: TRBV13
CDR3aa: CASSSPGQGNTEAFF; CDR3nt: TGTGCCAGCAGCTCGCCGGGACAGGGGAACACTGAAGCTTTCTTT; d_gene: TRBD1; j_gene: TRBJ1-1; abundance: -; v_gene: TRBV7-3
CDR3aa: CASSQTGGGIVRNEQFF; CDR3nt: TGTGCCAGTAGCCAAACAGGGGGCGGAATAGTCAGGAATGAGCAGTTCTTC; d_gene: TRBD1; j_gene: TRBJ2-1; abundance: -; v_gene: TRBV19
CDR3aa: CASSSWTGGRGEAFF; CDR3nt: TGTGCCAGCAGCTCGTGGACAGGGGGACGGGGTGAAGCTTTCTTT; d_gene: TRBD1; j_gene: TRBJ1-1; abundance: -; v_gene: TRBV5-5
CDR3aa: CATSVVADNEQFF; CDR3nt: TGTGCCACCAGTGTAGTAGCTGACAATGAGCAGTTCTTC; d_gene: -; j_gene: TRBJ2-1; abundance: -; v_gene: TRBV15
CDR3aa: CASSPRQRSIFTEAFF; CDR3nt: TGTGCCAGCAGCCCCCGACAGAGGAGTATTTTCACTGAAGCTTTCTTT; d_gene: -; j_gene: TRBJ1-1; abundance: -; v_gene: TRBV11-1
CDR3aa: CASSLPDLRVGRGKTQYF; CDR3nt: TGTGCCAGCAGCTTACCAGACTTGCGGGTAGGAAGAGGGAAGACCCAGTACTTC; d_gene: -; j_gene: TRBJ2-5; abundance: -; v_gene: TRBV7-2
CDR3aa: CASSQEQIGPATNEKLFF; CDR3nt: TGTGCCAGCAGCCAAGAGCAAATTGGCCCCGCAACTAATGAAAAACTGTTTTTT; d_gene: -; j_gene: TRBJ1-4; abundance: -; v_gene: TRBV4-2